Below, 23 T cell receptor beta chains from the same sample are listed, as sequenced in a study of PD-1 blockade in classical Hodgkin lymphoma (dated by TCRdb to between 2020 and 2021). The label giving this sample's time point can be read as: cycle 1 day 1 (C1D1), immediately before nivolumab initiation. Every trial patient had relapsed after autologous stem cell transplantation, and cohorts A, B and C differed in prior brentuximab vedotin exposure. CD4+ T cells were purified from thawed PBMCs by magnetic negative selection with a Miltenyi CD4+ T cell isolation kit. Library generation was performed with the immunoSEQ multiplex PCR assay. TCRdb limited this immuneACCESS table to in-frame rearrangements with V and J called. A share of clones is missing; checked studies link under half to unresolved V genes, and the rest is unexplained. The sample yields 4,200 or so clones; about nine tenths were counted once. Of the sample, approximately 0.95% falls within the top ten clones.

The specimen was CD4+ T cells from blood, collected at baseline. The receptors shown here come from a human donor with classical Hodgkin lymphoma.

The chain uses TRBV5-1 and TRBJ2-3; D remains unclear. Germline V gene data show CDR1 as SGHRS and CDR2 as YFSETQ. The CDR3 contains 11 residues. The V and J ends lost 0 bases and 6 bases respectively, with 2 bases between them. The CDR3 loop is CASSLVDTQYF. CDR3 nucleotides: TGCGCCAGCAGCTTGGTGGATACGCAGTATTTT.

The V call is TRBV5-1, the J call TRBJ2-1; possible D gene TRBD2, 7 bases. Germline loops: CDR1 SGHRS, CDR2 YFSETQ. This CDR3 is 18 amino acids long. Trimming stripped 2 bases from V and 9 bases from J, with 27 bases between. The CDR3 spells CASSLMVMGGRSSGEQFF. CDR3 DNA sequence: TGCGCCAGCAGCTTAATGGTAATGGGGGGGCGATCGTCGGGTGAGCAGTTCTTC.

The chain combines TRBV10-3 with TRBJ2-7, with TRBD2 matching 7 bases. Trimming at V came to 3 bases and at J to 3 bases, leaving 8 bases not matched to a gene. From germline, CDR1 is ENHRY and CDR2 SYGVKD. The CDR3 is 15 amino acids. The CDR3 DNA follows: TGTGCCATCAGTGAATTCCCCAAGCGGGGCTACGAGCAGTACTTC. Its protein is CAISEFPKRGYEQYF.

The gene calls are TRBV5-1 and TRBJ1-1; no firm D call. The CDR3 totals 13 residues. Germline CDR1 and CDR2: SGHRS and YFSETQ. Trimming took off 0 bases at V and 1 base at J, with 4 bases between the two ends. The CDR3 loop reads CASSLEENTEAFF. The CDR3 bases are TGCGCCAGCAGCTTGGAGGAGAACACTGAAGCTTTCTTT.

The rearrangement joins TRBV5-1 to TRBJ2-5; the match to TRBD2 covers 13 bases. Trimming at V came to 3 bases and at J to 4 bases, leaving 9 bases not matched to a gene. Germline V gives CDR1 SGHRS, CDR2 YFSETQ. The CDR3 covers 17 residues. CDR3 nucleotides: TGCGCCAGCAGCTATACTGGGACTAGCGGGGTTGGAGAGACCCAGTACTTC. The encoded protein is CASSYTGTSGVGETQYF.

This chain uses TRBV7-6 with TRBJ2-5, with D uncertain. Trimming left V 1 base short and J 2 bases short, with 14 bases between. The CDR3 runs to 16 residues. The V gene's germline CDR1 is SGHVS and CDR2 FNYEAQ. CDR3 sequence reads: CASSLGPALTQETQYF. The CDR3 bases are TGTGCCAGCAGCTTAGGGCCCGCACTGACTCAAGAGACCCAGTACTTC.

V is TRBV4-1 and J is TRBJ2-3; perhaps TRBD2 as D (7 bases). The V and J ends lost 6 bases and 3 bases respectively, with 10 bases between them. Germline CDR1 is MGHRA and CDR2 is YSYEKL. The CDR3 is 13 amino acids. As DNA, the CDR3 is TGCGCCAGCAGAGGGGGGGCGACAGATACGCAGTATTTT. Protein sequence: CASRGGATDTQYF.

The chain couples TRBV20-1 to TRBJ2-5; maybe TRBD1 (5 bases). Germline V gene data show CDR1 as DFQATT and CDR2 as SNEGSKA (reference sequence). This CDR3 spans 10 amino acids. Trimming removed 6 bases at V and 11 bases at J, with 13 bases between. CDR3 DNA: TGCAGTGCCAGAAGGGGCTCGCAGTACTTC. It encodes CSARRGSQYF.

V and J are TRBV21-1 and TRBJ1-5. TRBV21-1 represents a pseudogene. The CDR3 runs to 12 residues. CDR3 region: CASGNSNQPQHF. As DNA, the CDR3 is TGTGCCAGCGGAAATAGCAATCAGCCCCAGCATTTT.

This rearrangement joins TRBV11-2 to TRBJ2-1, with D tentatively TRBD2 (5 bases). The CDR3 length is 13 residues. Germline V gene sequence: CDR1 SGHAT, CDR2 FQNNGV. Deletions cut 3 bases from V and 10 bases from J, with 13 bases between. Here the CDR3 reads CASSLVVGGEQFF. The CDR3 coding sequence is TGTGCCAGCAGCTTGGTTGTTGGCGGGGAGCAGTTCTTC.

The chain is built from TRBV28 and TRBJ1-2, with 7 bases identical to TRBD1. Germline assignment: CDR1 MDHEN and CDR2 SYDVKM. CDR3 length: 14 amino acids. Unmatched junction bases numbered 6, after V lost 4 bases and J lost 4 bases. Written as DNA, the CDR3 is TGTGCCAGCAGTTCAACAGGGGTGGGCTATGGCTACACCTTC. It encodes CASSSTGVGYGYTF.

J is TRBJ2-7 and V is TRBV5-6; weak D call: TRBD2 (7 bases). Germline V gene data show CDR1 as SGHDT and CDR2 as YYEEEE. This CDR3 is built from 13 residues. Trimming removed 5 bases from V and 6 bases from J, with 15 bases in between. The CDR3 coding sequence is TGTGCCAGCAGGGAGGGGGGGGCGGTCGAGCAGTACTTC. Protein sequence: CASREGGAVEQYF. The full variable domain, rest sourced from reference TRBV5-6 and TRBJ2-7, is DAGVTQSPTHLIKTRGQQVTLRCSPKSGHDTVSWYQQALGQGPQFIFQYYEEEERQRGNFPDRFSGHQFPNYSSELNVNALLLGDSALYLCASREGGAVEQYFGPGTRLTVT.

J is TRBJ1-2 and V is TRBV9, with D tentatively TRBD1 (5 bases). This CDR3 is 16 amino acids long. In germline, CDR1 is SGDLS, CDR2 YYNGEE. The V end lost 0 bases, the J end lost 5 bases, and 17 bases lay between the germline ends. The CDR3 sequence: CASSVGAGRGWYGYTF. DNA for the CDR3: TGTGCCAGCAGCGTAGGGGCAGGGAGGGGTTGGTATGGCTACACCTTC.

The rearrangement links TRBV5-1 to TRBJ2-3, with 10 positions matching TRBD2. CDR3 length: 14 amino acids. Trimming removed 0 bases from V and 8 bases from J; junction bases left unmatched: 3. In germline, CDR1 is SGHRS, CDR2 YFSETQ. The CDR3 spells CASSLESSGGTQYF. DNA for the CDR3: TGCGCCAGCAGCTTGGAATCTAGCGGGGGTACGCAGTATTTT.

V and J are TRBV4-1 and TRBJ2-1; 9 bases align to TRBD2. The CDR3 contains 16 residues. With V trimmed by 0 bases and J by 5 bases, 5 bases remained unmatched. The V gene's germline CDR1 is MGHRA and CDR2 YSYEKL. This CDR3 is CASSQERLAGHNEQFF. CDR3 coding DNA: TGCGCCAGCAGCCAAGAGCGTCTAGCGGGGCACAATGAGCAGTTCTTC.

The DNA of the CDR3 is TGCGCCAGCAGTGGGGGGCGGACAGATACGCAGTATTTT. This encodes CASSGGRTDTQYF. The chain carries TRBV10-1 and TRBJ2-3; possibly TRBD1 for D (6 bases). CDR1 and CDR2 (germline): WNHNN, SYGVQD (reference sequence). V gave up 4 bases and J gave up 3 bases, with 8 bases separating them. This CDR3 is built from 13 residues.

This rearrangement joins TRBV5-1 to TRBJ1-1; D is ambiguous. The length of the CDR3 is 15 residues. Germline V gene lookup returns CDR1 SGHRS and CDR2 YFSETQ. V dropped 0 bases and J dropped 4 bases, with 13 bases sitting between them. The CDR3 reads CASSLAAEVSTEAFF. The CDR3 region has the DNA TGCGCCAGCAGCTTGGCCGCGGAGGTAAGCACTGAAGCTTTCTTT. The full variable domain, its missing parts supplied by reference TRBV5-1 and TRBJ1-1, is KAGVTQTPRYLIKTRGQQVTLSCSPISGHRSVSWYQQTPGQGLQFLFEYFSETQRNKGNFPGRFSGRQFSNSRSEMNVSTLELGDSALYLCASSLAAEVSTEAFFGQGTRLTVV.

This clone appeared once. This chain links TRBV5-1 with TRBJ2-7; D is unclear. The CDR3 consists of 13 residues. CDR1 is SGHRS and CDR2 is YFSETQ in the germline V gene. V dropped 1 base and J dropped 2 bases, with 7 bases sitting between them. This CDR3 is CASSLQETYEQYF. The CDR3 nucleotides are TGCGCCAGCAGCTTGCAGGAAACCTACGAGCAGTACTTC.

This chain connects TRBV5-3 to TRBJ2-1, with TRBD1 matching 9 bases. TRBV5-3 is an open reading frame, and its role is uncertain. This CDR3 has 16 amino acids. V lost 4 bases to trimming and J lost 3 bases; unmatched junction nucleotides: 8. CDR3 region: CARSPPGQGFYNEQFF. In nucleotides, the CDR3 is TGTGCCAGAAGCCCGCCGGGACAGGGATTCTACAATGAGCAGTTCTTC.

CDR3 in amino acids: CASSLAPGNEKLFF. DNA of the CDR3: TGCGCCAGCAGCTTGGCCCCCGGGAATGAAAAACTGTTTTTT. The rearrangement links TRBV5-1 to TRBJ1-4; D is unclear. Germline CDR1 and CDR2: SGHRS and YFSETQ. The V and J ends lost 0 bases and 5 bases respectively, with 8 bases between them. CDR3 size: 14 residues.

The DNA of the CDR3 is TGTGCCAGCAGCGTAGAGTCGGGTACAGTCACAGATACGCAGTATTTT. Its protein is CASSVESGTVTDTQYF. The chain carries TRBV9 and TRBJ2-3; D is undetermined. The CDR3 is 16 amino acids. Germline V gene sequence: CDR1 SGDLS, CDR2 YYNGEE. V was shortened by 0 bases and J by 2 bases, with 13 bases between the two germline ends.

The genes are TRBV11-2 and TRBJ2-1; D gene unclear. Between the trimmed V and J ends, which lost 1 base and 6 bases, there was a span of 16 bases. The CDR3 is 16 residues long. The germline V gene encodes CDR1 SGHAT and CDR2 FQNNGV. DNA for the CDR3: TGTGCCAGCAGCTTAGCCCCTTCTCTCTTACCCAATGAGCAGTTCTTC. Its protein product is CASSLAPSLLPNEQFF. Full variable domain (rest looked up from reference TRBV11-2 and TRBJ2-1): EAGVAQSPRYKIIEKRQSVAFWCNPISGHATLYWYQQILGQGPKLLIQFQNNGVVDDSQLPKDRFSAERLKGVDSTLKIQPAKLEDSAVYLCASSLAPSLLPNEQFFGPGTRLTVL.

The CDR3 region has the DNA TGTGCCAGCAGCTTCAGGGGGCGGGGTCGCGGCCAAGAGACCCAGTACTTC. The encoded protein is CASSFRGRGRGQETQYF. The chain couples TRBV5-4 to TRBJ2-5; the match to TRBD1 covers 8 bases. This CDR3 contains 17 residues. V trimming: 2 bases; J trimming: 1 base; junction bases outside the gene matches: 10. Germline CDR1 is SGHNT and CDR2 is YYREEE (reference sequence).